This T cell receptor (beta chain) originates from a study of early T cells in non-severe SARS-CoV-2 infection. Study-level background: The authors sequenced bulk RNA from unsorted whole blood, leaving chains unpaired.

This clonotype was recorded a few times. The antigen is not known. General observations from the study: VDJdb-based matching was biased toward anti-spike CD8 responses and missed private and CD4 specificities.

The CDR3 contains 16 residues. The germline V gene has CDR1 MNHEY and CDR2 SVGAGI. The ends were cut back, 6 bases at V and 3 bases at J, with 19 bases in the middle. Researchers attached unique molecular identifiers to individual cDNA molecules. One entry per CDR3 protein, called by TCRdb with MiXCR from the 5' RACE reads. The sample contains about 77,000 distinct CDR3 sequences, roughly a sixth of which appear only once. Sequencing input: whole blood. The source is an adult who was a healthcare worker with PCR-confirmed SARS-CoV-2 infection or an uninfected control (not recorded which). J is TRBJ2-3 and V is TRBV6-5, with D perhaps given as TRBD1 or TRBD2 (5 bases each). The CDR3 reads CASRALGGSTTDTQYF. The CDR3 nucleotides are TGTGCCAGCAGGGCGCTTGGGGGAAGCACGACAGATACGCAGTATTTT.